The entry below describes one TCR beta chain. The data stem from a study of blood T cell repertoires in COVID-19. In the study overall: Acute and convalescent COVID-19 specimens originated in the United States, Italy and Spain.

Assay used: immunoSEQ multiplex PCR; TCRdb lists only in-frame clones, some missing. This table holds roughly 170,000 clones, about 74% found once. This CDR3 contains 16 residues. Trimming took 2 bases from V and 0 from J; bases not matched to a gene: 5. Germline loops: CDR1 SGHNT, CDR2 YYREEE (reference sequence). The specimen was peripheral blood. V and J are TRBV5-4 and TRBJ2-3, with 8 nucleotides matching TRBD2. The sequence came from a woman aged 80 or over with acute or convalescent COVID-19. CDR3 residues: CASSFKLAGSTDTQYF. The CDR3 DNA sequence: TGTGCCAGCAGCTTCAAGCTAGCGGGTAGCACAGATACGCAGTATTTT.